This TCR beta chain was captured in a study of cytomegalovirus exposure and HLA in healthy donors. Primers included in the PCR were 60 Vbeta and 13 Jbeta primers. TCRdb keeps only in-frame clones here, not all; method: immunoSEQ multiplex PCR. Among roughly 70,000 clones, around 89% were seen once, and the ten largest hold about an eighth. CDR3 length: 16 amino acids. The V gene end was trimmed by 4 bases and the J gene end by 2 bases; junction bases not matched to a gene: 7. CDR1 is SGHKS, CDR2 YYEKEE, per germline (reference sequence). The sequence came from a woman under 40 in good health and CMV-seropositive. The chain links TRBV5-5 to TRBJ2-3, with 10 bases matching TRBD2. Sequenced input: PBMCs. CDR3 sequence (DNA): TGTGCCAGCAGCCAAGGACTAGCGGTTTTCACAGATACGCAGTATTTT. Translation gives CASSQGLAVFTDTQYF. The variable domain in full, with the rest retrieved from reference TRBV5-5 and TRBJ2-3, is DAGVTQSPTHLIKTRGQQVTLRCSPISGHKSVSWYQQVLGQGPQFIFQYYEKEERGRGNFPDRFSARQFPNYSSELNVNALLLGDSALYLCASSQGLAVFTDTQYFGPGTRLTVL.